This TCR beta chain was documented in a study of blood T cell repertoires in COVID-19 (dated by TCRdb to 2019 to 2021). About the full investigation: The collaborator samples originated in the United States, Italy and Spain and spanned the acute and convalescent phases of COVID-19. The material from the prospective study consisted of cDNA or gDNA derived from T cells, B-cell-depleted T cells, or PBMCs. The dataset comprised deeply sampled blood TCRbeta repertoires from subjects exposed to, actively infected with, or recovered from COVID-19. The repertoires were released in a freely available public database meant as a resource for research on the immune response to SARS-CoV-2. Samples came from the ongoing ImmuneRACE study (first 160 participants) plus 1,254 subjects from 6 global collaborators. The sample metadata nearly always contained a de-identified subject ID, COVID-19 status, age in years and sex. Where HLA class I and class II types were available, the types were taken from metadata supplied by the sample provider, not from assay-based typing.

Samples from volunteer blood donors who had recovered from COVID-19 were contributed by a second Seattle source. Whole blood was collected in K2EDTA tubes by collaborating institutions according to the institutions' own protocols. For TCRbeta analysis, collaborators shipped samples as frozen whole blood, isolated PBMCs, or DNA extracted from either of those sample types. In regard to this clone: No cognate antigen has been identified for it. Qualities for individual bases were not recorded, and no much larger clone is one base off.

TCRbeta CDR3 regions were amplified from genomic DNA using the immunoSEQ Assay, a bias-controlled multiplex PCR. Processing in the source paper ran as follows. Within the assay, amplification of reference gene primers was used to estimate how many nucleated cells each sample contained. To quantify the absolute abundance of each unique TCRbeta CDR3 rearrangement, sequence reads were collapsed and filtered. For each sample, productive Simpson clonality was calculated by taking the square root of Simpson's diversity index across productive rearrangements. TCRdb obtained this table from immuneACCESS and retained in-frame rearrangements with V and J assigned. These tables miss some clones; where compared with another copy, unresolved V genes account for less than half of the shortfall, and the remainder is unexplained. V, J and clone size derive from that table, while D and trimming were established from the DNA sequence. Here the sample has about 300,000 clones; 70% to 90% occur a single time. Roughly 6.5% of the sample comes from the top ten.

CDR1 and CDR2, per the germline V gene, are KGHSH and LQKENI. The CDR3 spans 14 residues, from the cysteine through the phenylalanine. CDR3 DNA only is kept here, 42 bases in frame from base 1. For this chain, trimming is 6 bases at the V end and 7 bases at the J end, and the number of junction bases without a gene match is 6. The research as a whole found: Clinical and demographic metadata were provided uncurated, with the amount varying by source and participant.

This TCR was recovered from a man aged 18 to 29 who had recovered from COVID-19. The source material was peripheral blood. The V and J genes are TRBV18 and TRBJ1-1; 12 junctional bases match TRBD1. This receptor carries the CDR3 CASSRDRGLLEAFF. In nucleotide form, the sequence is TGTGCCAGCTCTCGGGACAGGGGGCTTCTTGAAGCTTTCTTT.